The 11 T cell receptor beta chains listed next were all sequenced from one sample in a study of blood T cell repertoires in COVID-19 (TCRdb year 2020). Preparation of the library involved the immunoSEQ multiplex PCR assay. This is the immuneACCESS table as TCRdb keeps it, with only in-frame sequences that have V and J called. A part of the clones is gone; compared with another copy, unresolved V genes explain less than half, and the rest is unexplained. The sample table lists 140,000 to 150,000 clones, more than 75% of them with a count of one. The ten most abundant clones make up 5.5% to 7.5% of the sample. Sequencing was carried out using peripheral blood. All receptors come from a man aged 80 or over with acute or convalescent COVID-19.

Only one count was recorded for this clone. V gene TRBV30 combines with J gene TRBJ2-7; possibly TRBD1 for D (6 bases). CDR1 GTSNPN and CDR2 SVGIG come from the germline V gene (reference sequence). CDR3 length: 14 amino acids. V lost 0 bases, J lost 4 bases, and 13 bases lay in between. In DNA, the CDR3 is TGTGCCTGGAGTGTACAGGGCCCAATTTACGAGCAGTACTTC. This encodes CAWSVQGPIYEQYF.

The chain carries TRBV5-1 and TRBJ2-2, with D maybe TRBD2 (5 bases). The germline V and J ends were trimmed by 1 base and 7 bases, with 11 bases remaining between them. Germline assignment: CDR1 SGHRS and CDR2 YFSETQ. The CDR3 consists of 14 residues. Written as DNA, the CDR3 is TGCGCCAGCAGCTTGAGTGCAGCGGTCGGGGAGCTGTTTTTT. Protein sequence: CASSLSAAVGELFF. The complete variable domain, with remaining parts taken from reference TRBV5-1 and TRBJ2-2, reads KAGVTQTPRYLIKTRGQQVTLSCSPISGHRSVSWYQQTPGQGLQFLFEYFSETQRNKGNFPGRFSGRQFSNSRSEMNVSTLELGDSALYLCASSLSAAVGELFFGEGSRLTVL.

The chain is built from TRBV6-5 and TRBJ1-1; 7 bases match TRBD1. The CDR3 consists of 14 residues. Looked up from germline, CDR1 is MNHEY and CDR2 is SVGAGI. The J segment lost 0 bases and the V segment lost 10 bases, leaving 8 bases of the junction unmatched. The DNA of the CDR3 is TGTGCCATCGGGACAGACCGTATGAACACTGAAGCTTTCTTT. It encodes CAIGTDRMNTEAFF.

The CDR3 sequence: CAWSVTAYVNTEAFF. The CDR3 bases are TGTGCCTGGAGTGTAACAGCATACGTGAACACTGAAGCTTTCTTT. The chain joins TRBV30 to TRBJ1-1; the D is unclear. The ends were cut back, 0 bases at V and 0 bases at J, with 11 bases in the middle. CDR1 is GTSNPN, CDR2 SVGIG, per germline (reference sequence). The CDR3 contains 15 residues.

The gene calls are TRBV5-4 and TRBJ2-1; 8 bases fit TRBD2. The germline gives CDR1 SGHNT, CDR2 YYREEE (reference sequence). Trimming removed 1 base from V and 7 bases from J; junction bases left unmatched: 1. This CDR3 spans 13 amino acids. CDR3 loop: CASSLRGGNEQFF. The CDR3, as DNA: TGTGCCAGCAGCTTGCGGGGGGGTAATGAGCAGTTCTTC. Variable domain in full (rest from reference TRBV5-4 and TRBJ2-1): ETGVTQSPTHLIKTRGQQVTLRCSSQSGHNTVSWYQQALGQGPQFIFQYYREEENGRGNFPPRFSGLQFPNYSSELNVNALELDDSALYLCASSLRGGNEQFFGPGTRLTVL.

This rearrangement joins TRBV7-2 to TRBJ2-1, with 8 nucleotides matching TRBD1. This CDR3 has 19 amino acids. Per germline, CDR1 SGHTA and CDR2 FQGNSA. The V and J ends lost 5 bases and 3 bases, in that order; junction bases with no gene match: 18. In nucleotides, the CDR3 is TGTGCCAGCAGCGGGTGGGACAGGCGGAAAGGATATAACTACAATGAGCAGTTCTTC. This encodes CASSGWDRRKGYNYNEQFF.

The chain has TRBV4-1 and TRBJ2-1, with D perhaps TRBD1 (5 bases). From germline, CDR1 is MGHRA and CDR2 YSYEKL. This CDR3 contains 15 residues. V was shortened by 4 bases and J by 0 bases, with 10 bases between the two germline ends. Here the CDR3 DNA reads TGCGCCAGCAGCCGCCCAGACAGCTCCTACAATGAGCAGTTCTTC. Its translation: CASSRPDSSYNEQFF.

The chain is built from TRBV2 and TRBJ1-6; D uncertain. Germline-derived CDR1 and CDR2 are SNHLY and FYNNEI. CDR3 length: 18 residues. Trimming removed 4 bases at V and 0 bases at J, with 16 bases between. This CDR3 is CASSGEEDTSSYNSPLHF. The CDR3 coding sequence is TGTGCCAGCAGTGGCGAGGAGGATACGAGCTCCTATAATTCACCCCTCCACTTT.

The chain is built from TRBV19 and TRBJ1-1, with TRBD1 matching 7 bases. J lost 0 bases, V lost 5 bases, and 9 bases had no gene match. Germline CDR1 LNHDA, CDR2 SQIVND (reference sequence). The CDR3 length is 16 residues. CDR3 protein: CASSPNRGLMNTEAFF. In nucleotides, the CDR3 is TGTGCCAGTAGTCCGAACAGGGGTTTAATGAACACTGAAGCTTTCTTT.

The chain joins TRBV18 to TRBJ1-1; no firm D call. Germline V gene data show CDR1 as KGHSH and CDR2 as LQKENI. CDR3 size: 12 residues. V lost 3 bases, J lost 7 bases, and 9 bases lay in between. The CDR3 DNA follows: TGTGCCAGCTCACCGTACGGTGATGAAGCTTTCTTT. Residues: CASSPYGDEAFF.

The J gene is TRBJ2-3, the V gene TRBV3-1 (or the pseudogene TRBV3-2); possible D gene TRBD2, 5 bases. Germline V gene data show CDR1 as LGHDT and CDR2 as YNNKEL (reference sequence). This CDR3 has 18 amino acids. The V end lost 0 bases, the J end lost 1 base, and 17 bases lay between the germline ends. As DNA, the CDR3 is TGTGCCAGCAGCCAAGAAGGCACTAGTGGTATCCGCACAGATACGCAGTATTTT. Translated: CASSQEGTSGIRTDTQYF.